Following are 23 T cell receptor beta chains from one sample sequenced in a study of CD8 T cells in ankylosing spondylitis. Study conclusions and caveats: Characteristic, it appeared, of ankylosing spondylitis blood was a TCR beta motif of eight highly homologous variants.

No cognate antigen is known for these TCRs. TCRdb called the 5' RACE reads again in MiXCR, with one record for every CDR3 protein. The sample has about 540,000 distinct CDR3 sequences, 9.5% to 15% seen once. The sequencing sample was made of blood, either unsorted or a sorted T cell fraction (not recorded which). The receptors stem from a male donor with ankylosing spondylitis.

This chain links TRBV20-1 with TRBJ1-1; possible D gene TRBD1, 6 bases. The germline V gene encodes CDR1 DFQATT and CDR2 SNEGSKA (reference sequence). Trimming removed 0 bases at V and 1 base at J, with 9 bases between. The CDR3 has 14 amino acids. The CDR3 coding sequence is TGCAGTGCTAGAGATGGCAGGGGGAACACTGAAGCTTTCTTT. Its translation: CSARDGRGNTEAFF.

This clonotype has more than one count but fewer than ten. No conserved phenylalanine or tryptophan is present at the end of the CDR3, so a read error is the likely explanation. The DNA is omitted, as the CDR3 cannot be located on it reliably, and the CDR3 follows TCRdb's listing. The J gene is TRBJ1-1, the V gene TRBV5-5; the table gives TRBD1 as D, unverified against the DNA. Both ends counted, the CDR3 spans 15 residues. Germline assignment: CDR1 SGHKS and CDR2 YYEKEE (reference sequence). This CDR3 reads CASSPAPAGIPEAFL.

The gene calls are TRBV18 and TRBJ2-7; possibly TRBD1 or TRBD2 for D (7 bases each). This CDR3 spans 16 amino acids. V was clipped by 5 bases and J by 4 bases, with 21 bases between them. Looked up from germline, CDR1 is KGHSH and CDR2 is LQKENI. This CDR3 reads CASSSDTPGGGYEQYF. The CDR3 coding sequence is TGTGCCAGCTCATCCGACACGCCAGGGGGGGGGTACGAGCAGTACTTC.

The rearrangement uses TRBV5-1 and TRBJ2-1, with 7 bases aligning to TRBD2. The germline CDR1 and CDR2 sequences are SGHRS and YFSETQ. The CDR3 is 15 residues long. V lost 0 bases to trimming and J lost 7 bases; unmatched junction nucleotides: 7. This chain's CDR3 is CASSLGSAGVNEQFF. The CDR3 nucleotides are TGCGCCAGCAGCTTGGGGAGCGCGGGAGTTAATGAGCAGTTCTTC. The entire variable domain, with the rest obtained from reference TRBV5-1 and TRBJ2-1, is as follows: KAGVTQTPRYLIKTRGQQVTLSCSPISGHRSVSWYQQTPGQGLQFLFEYFSETQRNKGNFPGRFSGRQFSNSRSEMNVSTLELGDSALYLCASSLGSAGVNEQFFGPGTRLTVL.

This clonotype was seen a handful of times. V and J are TRBV29-1 and TRBJ1-2, with TRBD1 matching 8 bases. The CDR3 runs to 15 residues. Per germline, CDR1 SQVTM and CDR2 ANQGSEA. Trimming at V came to 3 bases and at J to 3 bases, leaving 9 bases not matched to a gene. CDR3 sequence (DNA): TGCAGCGTTGATTTCGGCAGGGGGCCGGACTATGGCTACACCTTC. Translated: CSVDFGRGPDYGYTF.

This clonotype was found once. The rearrangement links TRBV24-1 to TRBJ2-1, with 8 bases matching TRBD2. With 5 bases clipped from V and 4 bases from J, the junction kept 9 bases outside the gene matches. This CDR3 is built from 16 residues. Per the germline V gene, CDR1 is KGHDR and CDR2 is SFDVKD. CDR3 sequence: CATSGPGLDSYNEQFF. CDR3 coding DNA: TGTGCCACCAGTGGCCCGGGACTAGACTCTTACAATGAGCAGTTCTTC.

J is TRBJ2-1 and V is TRBV7-2, with D hard to call. Germline-derived CDR1 and CDR2 are SGHTA and FQGNSA. Trimming removed 5 bases at V and 10 bases at J, with 6 bases between. CDR3 length: 10 residues. CDR3 sequence: CASSVREQFF. The CDR3 coding sequence is TGTGCCAGCAGCGTTCGAGAGCAGTTCTTC.

This clonotype was counted ten times or more. The chain couples TRBV12-3 or TRBV12-4 to TRBJ2-5; D is ambiguous. The CDR3 runs 13 residues. V dropped 5 bases and J dropped 5 bases, with 12 bases sitting between them. The CDR3 nucleotides are TGTGCCAGCAGTGTAGGCGGCGCGGAGACCCAGTACTTC. Translated: CASSVGGAETQYF.

This clonotype was seen repeatedly, ten times or more. The chain has TRBV6-2 or TRBV6-3 and TRBJ1-5; no reliable D call. Trimming took off 7 bases at V and 2 bases at J, with 6 bases between the two ends. The germline gives CDR1 MNHEY, CDR2 SVGEGT. The CDR3 length is 12 residues. In DNA form, the CDR3 reads TGTGCCAGCAACAAGGGCAATCAGCCCCAGCATTTT. Its protein product is CASNKGNQPQHF.

This clonotype has only a few counts. The V gene is TRBV4-1, the J gene TRBJ2-7; D may correspond to TRBD1 or TRBD2 (5 bases each). Germline V gene lookup returns CDR1 MGHRA and CDR2 YSYEKL. V dropped 5 bases and J dropped 9 bases, with 11 bases sitting between them. CDR3 length equals 11 residues. CDR3 protein: CASSNYGAQYF. The CDR3 DNA sequence: TGCGCCAGCAGCAATTACGGGGCGCAGTACTTC.

In DNA form, the CDR3 reads TGTGCCTGGAGTGTGGCCGGGATATTTCGATATTTT. Amino acids: CAWSVAGIFRYF. V and J are TRBV30 and TRBJ2-3; maybe TRBD2 (5 bases). V was trimmed by 0 bases and J by 15 bases, leaving 16 bases between them. Germline V gene lookup returns CDR1 GTSNPN and CDR2 SVGIG (reference sequence). The CDR3 has 12 amino acids. Based on the CDR3 plus reference TRBV30 and TRBJ2-3, the full variable domain is SQTIHQWPATLVQPVGSPLSLECTVEGTSNPNLYWYRQAAGRGLQLLFYSVGIGQISSEVPQNLSASRPQDRQFILSSKKLLLSDSGFYLCAWSVAGIFRYFGPGTRLTVL.

This clonotype was observed many times. This chain joins TRBV27 and TRBJ1-1; possibly TRBD1 for D (5 bases). The germline gives CDR1 MNHEY, CDR2 SMNVEV (reference sequence). Trimming stripped 5 bases from V and 0 bases from J, with 13 bases between. The CDR3 runs 15 residues. CDR3 sequence (DNA): TGTGCCAGCAGTCTCTCCGGGACGGTGAACACTGAAGCTTTCTTT. Residues: CASSLSGTVNTEAFF.

The CDR3 DNA reads TGTGCCAGTAGTATAGACCGGGAGGATGGTGAGCAGTTCTTC. Translated, it gives CASSIDREDGEQFF. The chain couples TRBV19 to TRBJ2-1, with 7 bases aligning to TRBD2. The CDR3 sequence is 14 residues long. Germline V gene sequence: CDR1 LNHDA, CDR2 SQIVND (reference sequence). J gave up 9 bases and V 0 bases, and 5 bases lay outside the gene matches.

V and J are TRBV20-1 and TRBJ2-5, with 8 bases matching TRBD2. Trimming at V came to 0 bases and at J to 7 bases, leaving 13 bases not matched to a gene. The CDR3 is made up of 16 amino acids. The germline gives CDR1 DFQATT, CDR2 SNEGSKA (reference sequence). The CDR3 bases are TGCAGTGCTAGAGATAAATTCGCGGGAGGTTGGATGACCCAGTACTTC. Translating gives CSARDKFAGGWMTQYF.

This clonotype was counted ten times or more. This rearrangement joins TRBV4-1 to TRBJ2-1, with TRBD2 matching over 9 bases. V trimming: 1 base; J trimming: 10 bases; junction bases outside the gene matches: 17. Germline V gene sequence: CDR1 MGHRA, CDR2 YSYEKL. The CDR3 contains 18 residues. CDR3 sequence (DNA): TGCGCCAGCAGCCAAGGGCCCAAACCGGGACTAGCATGGGGAGAGCAGTTCTTC. Translating it yields CASSQGPKPGLAWGEQFF.

This chain connects TRBV29-1 to TRBJ1-5; perhaps TRBD1 as D (6 bases). This CDR3 is 13 amino acids long. In germline, CDR1 is SQVTM, CDR2 ANQGSEA. The ends were cut back, 6 bases at V and 7 bases at J, with 16 bases in the middle. The CDR3 here is CSVGNRDGQPQHF. In nucleotides, the CDR3 is TGCAGCGTCGGAAACAGGGATGGGCAGCCCCAGCATTTT.

V is TRBV7-8 and J is TRBJ1-4; no firm D call. This CDR3 is 14 amino acids long. V lost 5 bases to trimming and J lost 7 bases, with 14 bases between them. The germline V gene encodes CDR1 SGHVS and CDR2 FQNEAQ. CDR3 coding DNA: TGTGCCAGCAGCCGCAACCTAGATTTTGAAAAACTGTTTTTT. This translates into CASSRNLDFEKLFF.

This clonotype was seen ten or more times. This chain uses TRBV12-3 or TRBV12-4 with TRBJ1-1; D unclear. With 3 bases removed from V and 1 base from J, the gap between germline ends came to 6 bases. CDR3 length: 13 residues. This chain's CDR3 is CASSLSQNTEAFF. CDR3 bases: TGTGCCAGCAGTTTGTCTCAGAACACTGAAGCTTTCTTT.

This chain joins TRBV12-3 or TRBV12-4 and TRBJ2-1, with TRBD2 matching over 13 bases. Trimming removed 9 bases from V and 4 bases from J; junction bases left unmatched: 6. This CDR3 spans 15 amino acids. CDR3 amino acids: CASTWTSGRYNEQFF. Here the CDR3 DNA reads TGTGCCAGTACCTGGACTAGCGGGAGATACAATGAGCAGTTCTTC.

This clonotype was seen ten or more times. This chain links TRBV7-9 with TRBJ2-1; a weak D match, TRBD2 (6 bases). The CDR3 is 15 amino acids. V was trimmed by 4 bases and J by 9 bases, leaving 19 bases between them. Germline values: CDR1 SEHNR, CDR2 FQNEAQ (reference sequence). For the CDR3, the DNA is TGTGCCAGCAGCTACGGGGGAAGCCTTACCGGTGAGCAGTTCTTC. Its translation: CASSYGGSLTGEQFF. The full variable domain, its missing parts supplied by reference TRBV7-9 and TRBJ2-1, is DTGVSQNPRHKITKRGQNVTFRCDPISEHNRLYWYRQTLGQGPEFLTYFQNEAQLEKSRLLSDRFSAERPKGSFSTLEIQRTEQGDSAMYLCASSYGGSLTGEQFFGPGTRLTVL.

CDR3 residues: CASSAPAGAASSYEQYV. For the CDR3, the DNA is TGTGCCAGCAGCGCCCCTGCTGGGGCAGCTTCCTCCTACGAGCAGTACGTC. The rearrangement joins TRBV7-9 to TRBJ2-7; a weak D match, TRBD1 (5 bases). V was cut by 5 bases and J by 0 bases, with 20 bases left in between. The V gene's germline CDR1 is SEHNR and CDR2 FQNEAQ (reference sequence). The CDR3 extends over 17 amino acids.

This chain links TRBV11-3 with TRBJ2-7, with 11 bases that match TRBD2. The V segment lost 1 base and the J segment 2 bases; nucleotides outside the gene matches: 4. Germline V gene lookup returns CDR1 SGHNT and CDR2 YENEEA. The CDR3 is 16 amino acids. The chain's CDR3 is CASSLGGTSGTYEQYV. The CDR3, as DNA: TGTGCCAGCAGCTTAGGTGGGACTAGCGGTACCTACGAGCAGTACGTC.

This clonotype was counted a few times. The CDR3 nucleotides are TGTGCCAGCAGTTACTGGGGACAGGGGGCCCACCCGGGGACCTTCTACACCTTC. This codes for CASSYWGQGAHPGTFYTF. The V and J genes are TRBV6-5 and TRBJ1-2, with 12 bases identical to TRBD1. In germline, CDR1 is MNHEY, CDR2 SVGAGI. The CDR3 consists of 18 residues. V dropped 1 base and J dropped 10; count of bases not matched to a gene: 16.